This is a list of T cell receptor beta chains from one sample in a study of technical replicates of blood from a few donors. Clones were sequenced by immunoSEQ multiplex PCR, and TCRdb holds only the in-frame ones, with some missing. Of 67,000 or so clones in the sample, just under 95% are singletons; the top ten hold around 0.34%. The sequenced sample was T cells isolated from PBMCs. The receptors derive from a human donor in good health. CDR3s include the opening cysteine and the closing phenylalanine or tryptophan. The D gene is left open where the match is weak. Not every row has a clone size; where given, it reads once, few, many or a size class.

abundance: once
j_gene: TRBJ1-5
d_gene: TRBD1
v_gene: TRBV6-5
CDR3nt: TGTGCCAGCAGCCCTAACAGGGACAGTAATCAGCCCCAGCATTTT
CDR3aa: CASSPNRDSNQPQHF

abundance: -
j_gene: TRBJ2-7
d_gene: TRBD1
v_gene: TRBV27
CDR3nt: TGTGCCAGCAGTCACGACAGGGGCGGCGAGCAGTACTTC
CDR3aa: CASSHDRGGEQYF

abundance: -
j_gene: TRBJ1-2
d_gene: -
v_gene: TRBV27
CDR3nt: TGTGCCAGCAGTTTCGGCTCGGGGGGTATTTATGGCTACACCTTC
CDR3aa: CASSFGSGGIYGYTF

abundance: -
j_gene: TRBJ2-4
d_gene: TRBD1
v_gene: TRBV11-2
CDR3nt: TGTGCCAGCAGCTCAGTTTCGCGGCTGGACAGGGGCCGGTACATTCAGTACTTC
CDR3aa: CASSSVSRLDRGRYIQYF

abundance: -
j_gene: TRBJ2-7
d_gene: -
v_gene: TRBV10-3
CDR3nt: TGTGCCATCAGTGAGTCAGGGGGACCCGGGACGGGCTCCTACGAGCAGTACTTC
CDR3aa: CAISESGGPGTGSYEQYF

abundance: -
j_gene: TRBJ1-4
d_gene: -
v_gene: TRBV25-1
CDR3nt: TGTGCCAGCAGTATACAGGGTCGCACTAATGAAAAACTGTTTTTT
CDR3aa: CASSIQGRTNEKLFF

abundance: few
j_gene: TRBJ1-5
d_gene: -
v_gene: TRBV18
CDR3nt: TGTGCCAGCTCACCGGGCGGCAATCAGCCCCAGCATTTT
CDR3aa: CASSPGGNQPQHF

abundance: once
j_gene: TRBJ2-2
d_gene: TRBD1
v_gene: TRBV7-3
CDR3nt: TGTGCCAGCAGGCCACCCGGGACAGGGAGGGAGCTGTTTTTT
CDR3aa: CASRPPGTGRELFF

abundance: -
j_gene: TRBJ2-7
d_gene: TRBD1
v_gene: TRBV28
CDR3nt: TGTGCCAGCAGTCCGACCGGGGACAGGGCCCCTCCCCAGTACTTC
CDR3aa: CASSPTGDRAPPQYF

abundance: -
j_gene: TRBJ1-1
d_gene: TRBD1
v_gene: TRBV28
CDR3nt: TGTGCCAGCAGTCGGGACAGGGTCTTGATGAACACTGAAGCTTTCTTT
CDR3aa: CASSRDRVLMNTEAFF

abundance: -
j_gene: TRBJ1-1
d_gene: TRBD1
v_gene: TRBV4-1
CDR3nt: TGCGCCAGCAGCCAGACCCCCGAAGACAGGGGTGTGGATGAAGCTTTCTTT
CDR3aa: CASSQTPEDRGVDEAFF

abundance: -
j_gene: TRBJ2-7
d_gene: TRBD1
v_gene: TRBV28
CDR3nt: TGTGCCAGCAGTTCGACAGGGGCCACAACCTACGAGCAGTACTTC
CDR3aa: CASSSTGATTYEQYF

abundance: -
j_gene: TRBJ2-5
d_gene: -
v_gene: TRBV30
CDR3nt: TGTGCCTGGAGTGCAGCGGGCAGGGAGAAGACCCAGTACTTC
CDR3aa: CAWSAAGREKTQYF

abundance: -
j_gene: TRBJ1-4
d_gene: -
v_gene: TRBV25-1
CDR3nt: TGTGCCAGCAGTGTTTTGGAAGGGGAGGCCTTATTTTTT
CDR3aa: CASSVLEGEALFF

abundance: -
j_gene: TRBJ2-7
d_gene: TRBD2
v_gene: TRBV7-3
CDR3nt: TGTGCCAGCAGCACAGGGACTAGCAAGACCTACGAGCAGTACTTC
CDR3aa: CASSTGTSKTYEQYF

abundance: -
j_gene: TRBJ2-7
d_gene: TRBD2
v_gene: TRBV7-3
CDR3nt: TGTGCCAGCAGCTTAACCAGCGGGGAGGACGAGCAGTACTTC
CDR3aa: CASSLTSGEDEQYF

abundance: -
j_gene: TRBJ2-7
d_gene: TRBD2
v_gene: TRBV7-9
CDR3nt: TGTGCCAGCAGCTACGGACTAGCGGTCTACGAGCAGTACTTC
CDR3aa: CASSYGLAVYEQYF

abundance: -
j_gene: TRBJ2-7
d_gene: -
v_gene: TRBV30
CDR3nt: TGTGCCTGGAGTACAGGGTCCGAGCAGTACTTC
CDR3aa: CAWSTGSEQYF

abundance: -
j_gene: TRBJ1-3
d_gene: -
v_gene: TRBV7-8
CDR3nt: TGTGCCAGCAGCTTAGCGGGAGGCGGTCTGACTGGAAACACCATATATTTT
CDR3aa: CASSLAGGGLTGNTIYF

abundance: -
j_gene: TRBJ2-3
d_gene: -
v_gene: TRBV6-5
CDR3nt: TGTGCCAGCAGTTTGGGCCAAGGACAATATAATACGCAGTATTTT
CDR3aa: CASSLGQGQYNTQYF

abundance: -
j_gene: TRBJ2-2
d_gene: TRBD2
v_gene: TRBV7-8
CDR3nt: TGTGCCAGCAGCCGAAGGGACTACCTCAACACCGGGGAGCTGTTTTTT
CDR3aa: CASSRRDYLNTGELFF

abundance: -
j_gene: TRBJ2-1
d_gene: TRBD2
v_gene: TRBV11-2
CDR3nt: TGTGCCAGCAGCAAAAGCGGGAGCTCCTACAATGAGCAGTTCTTC
CDR3aa: CASSKSGSSYNEQFF

abundance: -
j_gene: TRBJ2-5
d_gene: TRBD1
v_gene: TRBV5-6
CDR3nt: TGTGCCAGCAGCTTTAGACAGGGCGAGACCCAGTACTTC
CDR3aa: CASSFRQGETQYF

abundance: -
j_gene: TRBJ2-1
d_gene: TRBD2
v_gene: TRBV28
CDR3nt: TGTGCCAGCAGCCCCGGACTAGCGGGCCTAAGCAAGTTCTTC
CDR3aa: CASSPGLAGLSKFF

abundance: -
j_gene: TRBJ2-3
d_gene: TRBD1
v_gene: TRBV11-3
CDR3nt: TGTGCCAGCAGCCCGGGGGACAGGGGAGCAGATACGCAGTATTTT
CDR3aa: CASSPGDRGADTQYF

abundance: few
j_gene: TRBJ1-5
d_gene: TRBD1
v_gene: TRBV2
CDR3nt: TGTGCCAGCAGGGGACAGGGAGGATATCAGCCCCAGCATTTT
CDR3aa: CASRGQGGYQPQHF

abundance: -
j_gene: TRBJ2-1
d_gene: -
v_gene: TRBV27
CDR3nt: TGTGCCAGCAGTCAATCTACAGGTAATGTTGGATTTGAGCAGTTCTTC
CDR3aa: CASSQSTGNVGFEQFF

abundance: -
j_gene: TRBJ2-7
d_gene: -
v_gene: TRBV29-1
CDR3nt: TGCAGCGTTGAAGAGGAGTTCGAGGGCACTAGCTCCTACGAGCAGTACTTC
CDR3aa: CSVEEEFEGTSSYEQYF